This TCR beta chain appears in the sequencing data of a study of blood T cell repertoires in COVID-19. The CDR3 runs 15 residues. V lost 3 bases, J lost 1 base, and 10 bases lay in between. Germline CDR1 is SEHNR and CDR2 is FQNEAQ (reference sequence). Profiled with immunoSEQ multiplex PCR; TCRdb holds only in-frame clones, not every one. The table includes 250,000 to 350,000 clones, 75% to 95% detected once. This TCR was sampled from a woman in her twenties or thirties who had recovered from COVID-19. The chain uses TRBV7-9 and TRBJ2-1; maybe TRBD1 (5 bases). Input material: PBMCs or T cells enriched from blood (not recorded which). The DNA of the CDR3 is TGTGCCAGCAGCTTGGGGCTAGGGTCCTACAATGAGCAGTTCTTC. The encoded protein is CASSLGLGSYNEQFF. The whole variable domain, filled in from reference TRBV7-9 and TRBJ2-1, reads DTGVSQNPRHKITKRGQNVTFRCDPISEHNRLYWYRQTLGQGPEFLTYFQNEAQLEKSRLLSDRFSAERPKGSFSTLEIQRTEQGDSAMYLCASSLGLGSYNEQFFGPGTRLTVL.